What follows describes a single T cell receptor (beta chain). The antigen is unknown. Using unique molecular identifiers, the investigators prepared the TCRbeta library. MiXCR, applied by TCRdb to the PCR reads, yields one record per CDR3 protein. The repertoire holds tens of thousands of distinct CDR3 sequences, 14% seen once, with around a quarter in the top ten. The record originates from a study of T-cell reconstitution after alpha-beta-depleted transplantation in children. The study, taken as a whole, reports: At around two months after transplant, the alpha-beta T cells were reportedly derived from several hundred expanded clones that came from non-depleted graft cells. Some patients showed high day-60 TCRbeta diversity, which derived from surviving recipient T cells and thymic progenitors. At the one-year point after transplant, T-cell counts and TCRbeta diversity were found to come mostly from T cells that had been newly produced.

The V segment lost 2 bases and the J segment 5 bases; nucleotides outside the gene matches: 6. The germline gives CDR1 SEHNR, CDR2 FQNEAQ (reference sequence). The CDR3 runs 16 residues. The sample consisted of PBMCs, mostly from graft donor cells, taken 180 days after TCRalphabeta/CD19-depleted stem cell transplant. The V and J genes are TRBV7-9 and TRBJ2-2, with TRBD1 identical over 9 bases. This TCR was recovered from a male patient under 10 years old who had a stem cell transplant for acute lymphoblastic leukemia, so the T cells may come from the graft donor. This CDR3 is CASSLPGTGRTGELFF. The CDR3 DNA reads TGTGCCAGCAGCTTACCCGGGACAGGGAGAACCGGGGAGCTGTTTTTT.